Sequencing of this TCR beta chain was carried out in a study of cytomegalovirus exposure and HLA in healthy donors. Study information: HLA-typed donors were the source of about 85 million unique TCRs held in an early data release.

Trimming shortened V by 7 bases and J by 5 bases, and 5 bases separated the two germline ends. The CDR3 contains 11 residues. Germline assignment: CDR1 MDHEN and CDR2 SYDVKM. Regarding this clone: Its target is not known.

Study results and caveats: Earlier findings revealed that most TCR beta V segments proved productive either about 90% or about 30% of the time. Sequencing likely produced, as an artifact, a cluster of highly shared sequence variants.

The PCR employed 60 Vbeta primers together with 13 Jbeta primers. Methods used by the authors: An analysis that came later counted 80 million or so unique TCR beta chains, about 10 million shared. Clones were read by immunoSEQ multiplex PCR, and TCRdb kept only the in-frame ones, dropping some. The DNA was the basis for D and trimming; V, J and clone size are from that table. Of about 160,000 clones in the sample, around 78% were seen once. Sequences were obtained from PBMCs. This chain connects TRBV28 to TRBJ1-4; D is ambiguous. This sequence was found in a woman in her 40s in good health and CMV-seronegative. CDR3 loop: CASNTNEKLFF. The CDR3 DNA sequence: TGTGCCAGCAATACAAATGAAAAACTGTTTTTT.